These 19 T cell receptor beta chains originate from one sample sequenced in a study of blood T cell repertoires in COVID-19. This table comes from immunoSEQ multiplex PCR, and its TCRdb copy is limited to in-frame clones, with some not included. The data hold under 400,000 clones, with about 88% observed a single time. The sequencing input was PBMCs or T cells enriched from blood (not recorded which). All receptors come from a woman aged 30 to 39 who had been exposed to COVID-19.

The rearrangement uses TRBV6-5 and TRBJ1-3; D gene unclear. From germline, CDR1 is MNHEY and CDR2 SVGAGI. Between the trimmed V and J ends, which lost 2 bases and 0 bases, there was a span of 8 bases. The length of the CDR3 is 15 residues. CDR3 sequence: CASSYASFSGNTIYF. In nucleotides, the CDR3 is TGTGCCAGCAGTTACGCCAGTTTCTCTGGAAACACCATATATTTT.

The chain uses TRBV20-1 and TRBJ2-3; TRBD2 is a possible D gene (6 bases). Trimming took 3 bases from V and 7 from J, leaving 20 bases between them. Per the germline V gene, CDR1 is DFQATT and CDR2 is SNEGSKA (reference sequence). The CDR3 spans 15 residues. The CDR3, as DNA: TGCAGTGCTAGTCCGACCACGGGACTTACAAATACGCAGTATTTT. As protein: CSASPTTGLTNTQYF.

The chain has TRBV7-9 and TRBJ2-1, with TRBD1 matching over 7 bases. V was clipped by 4 bases and J by 3 bases; unmatched bases: 6. The CDR3 is 15 residues long. Germline assignment: CDR1 SEHNR and CDR2 FQNEAQ (reference sequence). For the CDR3, the DNA is TGTGCCAGCAGCTCGGGACAGCTTTACTACAATGAGCAGTTCTTC. It yields the protein CASSSGQLYYNEQFF.

This clone was seen just once. This chain uses TRBV30 with TRBJ2-3; 8 nucleotides agree with TRBD1. The CDR3 loop spans 15 amino acids. Trimming removed 0 bases from V and 0 bases from J; junction bases left unmatched: 2. Germline V CDR1 and CDR2: GTSNPN, SVGIG (reference sequence). This CDR3 is CAWSVGTGSTDTQYF. The CDR3 DNA reads TGTGCCTGGAGTGTGGGGACAGGAAGCACAGATACGCAGTATTTT.

This clone was recorded once. This chain joins TRBV7-8 and TRBJ1-2; 7 bases line up with TRBD1. The V and J ends lost 4 bases and 7 bases, in that order; junction bases with no gene match: 6. There are 13 residues in the CDR3. The germline gives CDR1 SGHVS, CDR2 FQNEAQ. The CDR3 DNA sequence: TGTGCCAGCAGCTGGACAGGAATTGGTGGCTACACCTTC. Translating gives CASSWTGIGGYTF.

This clone was observed a few times. The chain links TRBV7-9 to TRBJ1-4; D call uncertain. Germline V lookup: CDR1 SEHNR, CDR2 FQNEAQ (reference sequence). V lost 1 base, J lost 3 bases, and 12 bases lay in between. This CDR3 is 16 amino acids long. CDR3 loop: CASSLGSTRPNEKLFF. Here the CDR3 DNA reads TGTGCCAGCAGCTTAGGGAGCACAAGACCTAATGAAAAACTGTTTTTT.

About this clone: A read error may produce the germline difference seen at one junction end. This rearrangement joins TRBV11-2 to TRBJ2-1; TRBD2 matches 9 bases. The CDR3 length is 16 residues. Looked up from germline, CDR1 is SGHAT and CDR2 is FQNNGV. Written as DNA, the CDR3 is TGTGCCAGCAGCTCTCAACTAGCGGGCCGAAACAATGAGCGGTTCTTC. Protein sequence: CASSSQLAGRNNERFF.

The chain combines TRBV5-4 with TRBJ1-1; 7 positions match TRBD1. The CDR3 runs to 17 residues. Germline V gives CDR1 SGHNT, CDR2 YYREEE (reference sequence). J was trimmed by 1 base and V by 4 bases; bases with no gene match: 13. This CDR3 is CASSPDLGQPQNTEAFF. CDR3 DNA sequence: TGTGCCAGCAGCCCCGATTTGGGACAGCCACAGAACACTGAAGCTTTCTTT.

This chain connects TRBV28 to TRBJ2-7; 9 nucleotides agree with TRBD2. The trim removed 5 bases at V and 5 bases at J, leaving 4 bases unmatched. The germline CDR1 and CDR2 sequences are MDHEN and SYDVKM. The CDR3 loop spans 13 amino acids. The CDR3 sequence: CASSLSGRNEQYF. The DNA of the CDR3 is TGTGCCAGCAGTCTAAGCGGGAGGAACGAGCAGTACTTC.

The V and J genes are TRBV11-2 and TRBJ2-1, with a weak D call TRBD1 (6 bases). The CDR3 loop spans 15 amino acids. The germline V gene has CDR1 SGHAT and CDR2 FQNNGV. The germline V and J ends were trimmed by 1 base and 5 bases, with 12 bases remaining between them. CDR3 nucleotides: TGTGCCAGCAGCTTAGGGGCAGGGGTGCACAATGAGCAGTTCTTC. Its translation: CASSLGAGVHNEQFF.

The chain combines TRBV5-1 with TRBJ1-2; D not resolved. CDR3 size: 14 residues. The V end was cut by 0 bases, the J end by 8 bases, with 14 bases between. From germline, CDR1 is SGHRS and CDR2 YFSETQ. DNA of the CDR3: TGCGCCAGCAGCTTGGATTCAGGACTTATAGGCTACACCTTC. As protein: CASSLDSGLIGYTF.

This sequence joins TRBV18 and TRBJ2-1; 10 positions match TRBD2. V gave up 6 bases and J gave up 9 bases; unmatched junction bases: 14. The CDR3 consists of 16 residues. CDR1 KGHSH and CDR2 LQKENI come from the germline V gene. In DNA form, the CDR3 reads TGTGCCAGCTCCACCCTAGCGGGAGTCCCCATCAGTGAGCAGTTCTTC. Its translation is CASSTLAGVPISEQFF.

The chain carries TRBV2 and TRBJ1-1; a possible D gene is TRBD1 (5 bases). Looked up from germline, CDR1 is SNHLY and CDR2 is FYNNEI. Trimming took 8 bases from V and 3 from J, leaving 16 bases between them. This CDR3 region has 14 residues. CDR3 DNA: TGTGCCAGCGCCGGGCAGGGTCAATACACTGAAGCTTTCTTT. The encoded protein is CASAGQGQYTEAFF.

The chain employs TRBV6-5 and TRBJ2-7, with TRBD1 identical over 11 bases. Per germline, CDR1 MNHEY and CDR2 SVGAGI. The CDR3 loop spans 15 amino acids. V gave up 7 bases and J gave up 3 bases; unmatched junction bases: 8. As DNA, the CDR3 is TGTGCCAGCAAATCCGGGACAGGGGGATTCTACGAGCAGTACTTC. Protein product: CASKSGTGGFYEQYF.

This chain uses TRBV4-1 with TRBJ2-1, with TRBD2 matching 12 bases. The CDR3 length is 20 residues. The junction had 11 bases not matched to a gene; V was cut back by 2 bases and J by 0 bases. Germline lookup yields CDR1 MGHRA and CDR2 YSYEKL. CDR3 bases: TGCGCCAGCAGCCAACCTCCGGGACTAGCGGGTGAAGCCTCCTACAATGAGCAGTTCTTC. This gives the protein CASSQPPGLAGEASYNEQFF.

V and J are TRBV28 and TRBJ2-7, with TRBD1 matching over 10 bases. The CDR3 totals 11 residues. Per germline, CDR1 MDHEN and CDR2 SYDVKM. The V segment lost 8 bases and the J segment 7 bases; nucleotides outside the gene matches: 2. The CDR3 reads CASRTGGEQYF. CDR3 DNA: TGTGCCAGCCGGACAGGGGGTGAGCAGTACTTC.

The rearrangement uses TRBV6-5 and TRBJ1-1; D is possibly TRBD1 (5 bases). Germline loops: CDR1 MNHEY, CDR2 SVGAGI. The CDR3 sequence is 13 residues long. The V and J ends lost 2 bases and 4 bases respectively, with 8 bases between them. The CDR3 protein is CASSYAGRTEAFF. For the CDR3, the DNA is TGTGCCAGCAGTTACGCGGGGCGCACTGAAGCTTTCTTT.

The chain joins TRBV5-4 to TRBJ1-2; TRBD1 matches at 8 bases. This CDR3 comprises 13 residues. V lost 4 bases and J lost 6; bases outside the gene matches: 5. Germline V lookup: CDR1 SGHNT, CDR2 YYREEE (reference sequence). CDR3 coding DNA: TGTGCCAGCAGCCAGACAGGGGAGCATGGCTACACCTTC. Residues: CASSQTGEHGYTF.

The V and J genes are TRBV28 and TRBJ1-4; D gene uncertain. Trimming shortened V by 3 bases and J by 7 bases, and 21 bases separated the two germline ends. Germline V gene lookup returns CDR1 MDHEN and CDR2 SYDVKM. CDR3 size: 17 residues. CDR3 amino acids: CASSFGAWLGGAEKLFF. The DNA for the CDR3 is TGTGCCAGCAGTTTCGGCGCCTGGCTTGGCGGTGCTGAAAAACTGTTTTTT.